Presented here are 28 T cell receptor beta chains from one specimen sequenced in a study of OX40 agonist ivuxolimab in advanced cancers. The library was produced with the immunoSEQ multiplex PCR assay. TCRdb holds this immuneACCESS table with in-frame rearrangements only. Some clones are missing; in checked studies, unresolved V genes explain under half, and the rest has no known cause. For this sample there are about 120,000 clones; just over 90% appear just once. Roughly 0.15% of the sample lies in the top ten. Sequenced here: CD4+ or CD8+ T cells sorted from blood, sampled in a trial of the OX40 agonist ivuxolimab. Receptors were obtained from an adult with an advanced solid tumor such as melanoma, head and neck, liver or kidney cancer.

This chain links TRBV29-1 with TRBJ2-3, with TRBD1 matching 7 bases. The V segment lost 6 bases and the J segment 0 bases; nucleotides outside the gene matches: 6. The length of the CDR3 is 14 residues. Germline CDR1 is SQVTM and CDR2 is ANQGSEA. DNA for the CDR3: TGCAGCGTAGGACAGGCCCTTAGCACAGATACGCAGTATTTT. Translating gives CSVGQALSTDTQYF.

The rearrangement uses TRBV18 and TRBJ2-5; D could derive from TRBD1 or TRBD2 (5 bases each). Trimming took 3 bases from V and 9 from J, leaving 23 bases between them. The CDR3 covers 16 residues. Germline loops: CDR1 KGHSH, CDR2 LQKENI. The CDR3 reads CASSPTLGTAQGAQYF. The CDR3 nucleotides read TGTGCCAGCTCACCGACTCTGGGGACCGCCCAAGGGGCCCAGTACTTC.

In the case of this clone: An end of the junction differs from the germline gene, which may be a read error. The sample has other DNA sequences that encode this CDR3 too. This chain uses TRBV4-2 with TRBJ2-4; D may correspond to TRBD1 or TRBD2 (5 bases each). This CDR3 is 16 amino acids long. CDR1 LGHNA and CDR2 YNFKEQ come from the germline V gene. CDR3 coding DNA: TGTGCCAGCAGCCAAGAGATGGGACGGAATAAAAACATTCAGTACTTT. Its protein is CASSQEMGRNKNIQYF.

The V gene is TRBV5-1, the J gene TRBJ2-7, with TRBD2 matching 7 bases. The ends lost 0 bases at V and 4 bases at J; junction bases unmatched: 7. The length of the CDR3 is 15 residues. CDR1 and CDR2 from the germline V gene are SGHRS and YFSETQ. In nucleotides, the CDR3 is TGCGCCAGCAGCTTGGGCGGGGGAGTTAGTTACGAGCAGTACTTC. As protein: CASSLGGGVSYEQYF.

V usage is TRBV4-1 and J usage is TRBJ2-2, with 11 bases matching TRBD1. CDR1 and CDR2 from the germline V gene are MGHRA and YSYEKL. Germline trimming cut 3 bases from V and 3 bases from J; bases unmatched to any gene: 9. The CDR3 consists of 18 residues. The CDR3 is CASSQRTGGAGHTGELFF. CDR3 sequence (DNA): TGCGCCAGCAGCCAGCGGACAGGGGGCGCGGGTCACACCGGGGAGCTGTTTTTT.

This clone was detected only once. The chain is built from TRBV7-3 and TRBJ1-2, with a possible D match to TRBD1 (5 bases). Per the germline V gene, CDR1 is SGHTA and CDR2 is FQGTGA. This CDR3 spans 13 amino acids. Trimming pared 4 bases from V and 4 bases from J, leaving 10 bases between. As DNA, the CDR3 is TGTGCCAGCAGCTCATCCAGGGTCTATGGCTACACCTTC. This codes for CASSSSRVYGYTF.

This chain connects TRBV28 to TRBJ1-4; D perhaps matches TRBD1 (5 bases). The CDR3 contains 15 residues. Trimming took off 6 bases at V and 8 bases at J, with 19 bases between the two ends. The germline CDR1 and CDR2 sequences are MDHEN and SYDVKM. The CDR3 loop is CASRTTGARYEKLFF. For the CDR3, the DNA is TGTGCCAGCAGAACTACCGGGGCCAGGTACGAAAAACTGTTTTTT.

J is TRBJ1-2 and V is TRBV6-5; 9 bases fit TRBD1. Germline V CDR1 and CDR2: MNHEY, SVGAGI. The ends lost 5 bases at V and 7 bases at J; junction bases unmatched: 11. The CDR3 loop spans 15 amino acids. The CDR3 bases are TGTGCCAGCAGTCGCACGGACAGGGGAGAATTTGGCTACACCTTC. It encodes CASSRTDRGEFGYTF.

This clone came up a few times. J is TRBJ1-6 and V is TRBV19; D may be TRBD1 (5 bases). CDR3 size: 15 residues. Trimming cost V 5 bases and J 6 bases, with 14 bases left between them. From germline, CDR1 is LNHDA and CDR2 SQIVND (reference sequence). CDR3 DNA: TGTGCCAGTAGTGCGGGGGTAGAGAGTAATTCACCCCTCCACTTT. Protein: CASSAGVESNSPLHF.

The chain is built from TRBV18 and TRBJ1-1; weak D call: TRBD1 (5 bases). The CDR3 is 13 residues long. V lost 0 bases and J lost 4, with 6 bases in between. The germline gives CDR1 KGHSH, CDR2 LQKENI. Written as DNA, the CDR3 is TGTGCCAGCTCACCACCAGGGGCCACTGAAGCTTTCTTT. Translating it yields CASSPPGATEAFF.

This chain uses TRBV20-1 with TRBJ1-2, with D unresolved. Germline V lookup: CDR1 DFQATT, CDR2 SNEGSKA (reference sequence). The CDR3 is made up of 9 amino acids. Trimming removed 6 bases at V and 8 bases at J, with 7 bases between. CDR3 DNA: TGCAGTGCCAGCCCGGGCTACACCTTC. This encodes CSASPGYTF.

The chain couples TRBV28 to TRBJ2-7, with TRBD2 matching over 7 bases. Germline V gene lookup returns CDR1 MDHEN and CDR2 SYDVKM. Losses at the gene ends were 5 bases for V and 5 bases for J; bases not matched to a gene: 21. The CDR3 runs to 18 residues. The CDR3 DNA reads TGTGCCAGCAGTCCGATACCCCGCTCAGGGCGGGAGATGAACGAGCAGTACTTC. Its protein product is CASSPIPRSGREMNEQYF. The whole variable domain, filled in from reference TRBV28 and TRBJ2-7, reads DVKVTQSSRYLVKRTGEKVFLECVQDMDHENMFWYRQDPGLGLRLIYFSYDVKMKEKGDIPEGYSVSREKKERFSLILESASTNQTSMYLCASSPIPRSGREMNEQYFGPGTRLTVT.

Only a few counts were recorded for this clone. The J gene is TRBJ1-5, the V gene TRBV6-1; tentative D call: TRBD1 (6 bases). This CDR3 has 14 residues. CDR1 is MNHNS and CDR2 is SASEGT in the germline V gene. Trimming left V 6 bases short and J 7 bases short, with 16 bases between. The DNA of the CDR3 is TGTGCCAGCAGGGACCCAGGGGAACTACAGCCCCAGCATTTT. This codes for CASRDPGELQPQHF.

V gene TRBV19 combines with J gene TRBJ2-3, with D unresolved. The germline CDR1 and CDR2 sequences are LNHDA and SQIVND (reference sequence). The length of the CDR3 is 11 residues. V lost 7 bases to trimming and J lost 2 bases, with 4 bases between them. The CDR3 spells CASNPTDTQYF. In DNA, the CDR3 is TGTGCCAGTAACCCCACAGATACGCAGTATTTT. The entire variable domain, with the rest obtained from reference TRBV19 and TRBJ2-3, is as follows: DGGITQSPKYLFRKEGQNVTLSCEQNLNHDAMYWYRQDPGQGLRLIYYSQIVNDFQKGDIAEGYSVSREKKESFPLTVTSAQKNPTAFYLCASNPTDTQYFGPGTRLTVL.

Comments on this clone: The identical CDR3 is also encoded by other nucleotide sequences in the sample. This rearrangement joins TRBV5-1 to TRBJ2-5; 9 positions agree with TRBD1. CDR3 length: 14 residues. Trimming removed 3 bases from V and 5 bases from J; junction bases left unmatched: 5. Germline V lookup: CDR1 SGHRS, CDR2 YFSETQ. The CDR3 bases are TGCGCCAGCAGCTCGGGACAGGGAAGGGAGACCCAGTACTTC. Protein sequence: CASSSGQGRETQYF.

CDR3 residues: CASSLGAALGYTF. CDR3 in DNA: TGTGCCAGCAGTTTAGGGGCGGCGCTAGGCTACACCTTC. V gene TRBV28 combines with J gene TRBJ1-2; tentatively, D is TRBD1 (5 bases). The V gene's germline CDR1 is MDHEN and CDR2 SYDVKM. This CDR3 is built from 13 residues. The V and J ends lost 2 bases and 8 bases respectively, with 12 bases between them.

The chain uses TRBV7-6 and TRBJ2-2; D not resolved. The CDR3 consists of 13 residues. Trimming removed 5 bases from V and 1 base from J, with 5 bases in between. CDR1 SGHVS and CDR2 FNYEAQ come from the germline V gene. CDR3 region: CASSRQNTGELFF. Here the CDR3 DNA reads TGTGCCAGCAGCCGACAGAACACCGGGGAGCTGTTTTTT. The variable domain in full, completed from reference TRBV7-6 and TRBJ2-2, reads GAGVSQSPRYKVTKRGQDVALRCDPISGHVSLYWYRQALGQGPEFLTYFNYEAQQDKSGLPNDRFSAERPEGSISTLTIQRTEQRDSAMYRCASSRQNTGELFFGEGSRLTVL.

The rearrangement uses TRBV28 and TRBJ1-5; weak D call: TRBD1 (6 bases). CDR1 is MDHEN and CDR2 is SYDVKM in the germline V gene. This CDR3 region has 15 residues. The V end lost 6 bases, the J end lost 1 base, and 13 bases lay between the germline ends. The CDR3: CASSSRGGSNQPQHF. As DNA, the CDR3 is TGTGCCAGCAGCTCCAGGGGTGGGAGCAATCAGCCCCAGCATTTT. Together with reference TRBV28 and TRBJ1-5, the CDR3 gives the full variable domain: DVKVTQSSRYLVKRTGEKVFLECVQDMDHENMFWYRQDPGLGLRLIYFSYDVKMKEKGDIPEGYSVSREKKERFSLILESASTNQTSMYLCASSSRGGSNQPQHFGDGTRLSIL.

In its sample, this clone was seen once. This rearrangement joins TRBV4-1 to TRBJ2-1, with TRBD2 matching over 9 bases. Losses at the gene ends were 4 bases for V and 3 bases for J; bases not matched to a gene: 10. This CDR3 comprises 17 residues. Germline CDR1 reads MGHRA; CDR2 reads YSYEKL. For the CDR3, the DNA is TGCGCCAGCAGCCCCCTCCCCGGCGGGGGGGGCTACAATGAGCAGTTCTTC. This codes for CASSPLPGGGGYNEQFF.

The chain carries TRBV27 and TRBJ2-3, with 12 bases lining up with TRBD2. Trimming took 8 bases from V and 5 from J; bases not matched to a gene: 5. The germline V gene encodes CDR1 MNHEY and CDR2 SMNVEV (reference sequence). This CDR3 is 14 amino acids long. CDR3 bases: TGTGCCAGCCGGACTAGCGGGAAAGTAGATACGCAGTATTTT. The encoded protein is CASRTSGKVDTQYF.

The CDR3 here is CASSLDLGSPLHF. The CDR3 nucleotides read TGTGCCAGCAGCTTGGATTTGGGTTCACCCCTCCACTTT. The chain employs TRBV5-4 and TRBJ1-6; no firm D call. The germline V and J ends were trimmed by 0 bases and 9 bases, with 7 bases remaining between them. This CDR3 has 13 amino acids. Germline values: CDR1 SGHNT, CDR2 YYREEE (reference sequence).

This clone was counted between two and nine times. V is TRBV7-3 and J is TRBJ1-3; no reliable D call. The CDR3 consists of 15 residues. The germline gives CDR1 SGHTA, CDR2 FQGTGA. The ends were cut back, 8 bases at V and 0 bases at J, with 14 bases in the middle. CDR3: CASSSEVSSGNTIYF. CDR3 sequence (DNA): TGTGCCAGCTCCTCAGAGGTTTCCTCTGGAAACACCATATATTTT.

The chain recombines TRBV5-1 with TRBJ1-1; TRBD1 is a possible D gene (6 bases). This CDR3 is built from 13 residues. V shed 2 bases and J shed 3 bases, with 8 bases lying between them. CDR1 and CDR2 (germline): SGHRS, YFSETQ. The CDR3: CASSLGGHTEAFF. CDR3 nucleotide sequence: TGCGCCAGCAGCTTAGGGGGTCACACTGAAGCTTTCTTT.

V usage is TRBV29-1 and J usage is TRBJ2-7, with D possibly TRBD2 on 5 matching bases. CDR1 SQVTM and CDR2 ANQGSEA come from the germline V gene. The V end lost 4 bases, the J end lost 0 bases, and 10 bases lay between the germline ends. The CDR3 has 13 amino acids. This CDR3 is CSVGSDFSYEQYF. CDR3 DNA sequence: TGCAGCGTTGGTTCGGACTTCTCCTACGAGCAGTACTTC.

The chain is built from TRBV2 and TRBJ2-6, with D unclear. CDR1 and CDR2 from the germline V gene are SNHLY and FYNNEI. V dropped 4 bases and J dropped 0 bases, with 16 bases sitting between them. This CDR3 comprises 18 residues. CDR3 loop: CASSARVYGPSGANVLTF. In DNA, the CDR3 is TGTGCCAGCAGTGCTAGGGTTTATGGACCCTCTGGGGCCAACGTCCTGACTTTC.

The genes are TRBV6-1 and TRBJ2-1; no definite D call. Per germline, CDR1 MNHNS and CDR2 SASEGT. This CDR3 contains 15 residues. V gave up 6 bases and J gave up 5 bases, with 17 bases separating them. The CDR3 nucleotides read TGTGCCAGCAGATCTGAAGGAATTAAGCACAATGAGCAGTTCTTC. Protein product: CASRSEGIKHNEQFF.

This clone was observed once. The V call is TRBV6-1, the J call TRBJ1-3; no firm D call. The ends were cut back, 6 bases at V and 0 bases at J, with 9 bases in the middle. Germline CDR1 is MNHNS and CDR2 is SASEGT. The CDR3 is 14 amino acids. CDR3 in amino acids: CASSPGPSGNTIYF. Here the CDR3 DNA reads TGTGCCAGCAGCCCCGGCCCCTCTGGAAACACCATATATTTT.

This rearrangement joins TRBV4-1 to TRBJ2-5, with a tentative D call TRBD2 (5 bases). Per germline, CDR1 MGHRA and CDR2 YSYEKL. The CDR3 is 16 residues long. The V end lost 2 bases, the J end lost 5 bases, and 18 bases lay between the germline ends. CDR3 region: CASSQRTLERTETQYF. The CDR3 nucleotides are TGCGCCAGCAGCCAACGGACTCTTGAGCGTACGGAGACCCAGTACTTC.